The clone carrying this T cell receptor beta chain was detected ten times or more. Its antigen is currently unknown. These data are taken from a study of T-cell reconstitution after alpha-beta-depleted transplantation in children. Study-wide findings and caveats: Most T-cell counts and diversity one year after the transplant came from T cells that were newly produced. Reported findings indicate that, about two months after transplant, alpha-beta T cells came from several hundred expanded clones, which were derived from non-depleted graft cells.

Using unique molecular identifiers, the investigators prepared the TCRbeta library. TCRdb fed the PCR reads into MiXCR, producing one record per CDR3 protein. The sample holds 90,000 to 100,000 distinct CDR3 sequences, about 22% seen once. The TCR originated in a boy aged 2-9 years with acute lymphoblastic leukemia, due to receive a stem cell transplant. The sequencing used PBMCs, collected before TCRalphabeta/CD19-depleted stem cell transplant.

The CDR3 sequence is CASSFSGGSFQETQYF. The CDR3 DNA follows: TGCGCCAGCAGCTTTTCGGGGGGTAGCTTCCAAGAGACCCAGTACTTC. This rearrangement joins TRBV5-1 to TRBJ2-5, with 7 bases identical to TRBD2. Germline CDR1 SGHRS, CDR2 YFSETQ. Unmatched junction bases numbered 8, after V lost 2 bases and J lost 1 base. The CDR3 spans 16 residues.